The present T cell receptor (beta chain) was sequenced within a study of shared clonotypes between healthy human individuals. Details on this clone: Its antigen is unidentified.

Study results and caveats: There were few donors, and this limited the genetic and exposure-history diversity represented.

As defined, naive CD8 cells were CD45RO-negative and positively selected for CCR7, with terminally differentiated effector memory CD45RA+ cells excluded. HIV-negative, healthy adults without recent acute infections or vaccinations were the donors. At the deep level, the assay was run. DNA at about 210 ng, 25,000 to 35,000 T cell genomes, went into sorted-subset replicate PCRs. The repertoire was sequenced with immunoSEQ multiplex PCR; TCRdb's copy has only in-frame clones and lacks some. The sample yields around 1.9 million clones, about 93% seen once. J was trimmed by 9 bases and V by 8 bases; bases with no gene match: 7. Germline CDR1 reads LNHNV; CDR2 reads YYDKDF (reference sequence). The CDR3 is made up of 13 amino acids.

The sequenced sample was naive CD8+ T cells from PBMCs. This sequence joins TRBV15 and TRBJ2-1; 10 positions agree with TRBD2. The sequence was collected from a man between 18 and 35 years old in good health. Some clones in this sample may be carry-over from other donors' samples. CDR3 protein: CATGSSGGSEQFF. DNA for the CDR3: TGTGCCACCGGATCTAGCGGGGGATCTGAGCAGTTCTTC.